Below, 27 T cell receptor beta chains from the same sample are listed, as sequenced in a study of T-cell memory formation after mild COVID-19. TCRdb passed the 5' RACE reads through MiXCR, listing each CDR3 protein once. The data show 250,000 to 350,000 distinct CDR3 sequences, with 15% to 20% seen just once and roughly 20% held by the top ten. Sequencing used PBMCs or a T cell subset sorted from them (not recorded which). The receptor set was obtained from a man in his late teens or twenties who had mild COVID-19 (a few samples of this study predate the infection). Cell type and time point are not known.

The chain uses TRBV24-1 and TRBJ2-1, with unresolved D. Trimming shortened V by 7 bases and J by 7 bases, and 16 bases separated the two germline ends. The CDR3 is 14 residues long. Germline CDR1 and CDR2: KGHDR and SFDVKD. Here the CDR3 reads CATRSPAPRNEQFF. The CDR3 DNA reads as TGTGCCACCAGAAGCCCGGCACCACGGAATGAGCAGTTCTTC.

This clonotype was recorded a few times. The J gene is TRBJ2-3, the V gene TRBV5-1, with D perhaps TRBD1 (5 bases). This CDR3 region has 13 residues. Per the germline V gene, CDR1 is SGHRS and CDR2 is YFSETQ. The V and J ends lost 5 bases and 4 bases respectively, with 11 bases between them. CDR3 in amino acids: CASRQAEPDTQYF. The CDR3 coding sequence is TGCGCCAGCAGACAGGCCGAGCCAGATACGCAGTATTTT.

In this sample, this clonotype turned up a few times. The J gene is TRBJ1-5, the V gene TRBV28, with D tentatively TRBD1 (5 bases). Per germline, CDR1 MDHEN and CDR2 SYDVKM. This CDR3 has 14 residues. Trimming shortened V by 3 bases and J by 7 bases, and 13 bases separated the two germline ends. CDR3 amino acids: CASSFGGYGQPQHF. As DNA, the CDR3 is TGTGCCAGCAGTTTTGGGGGGTACGGGCAGCCCCAGCATTTT.

In DNA form, the CDR3 reads TGTGCCAGCAGCTTAGCTAGCGGGGGGGTCGGATGGGATGAGCAGTTCTTC. Protein product: CASSLASGGVGWDEQFF. The chain uses TRBV7-8 and TRBJ2-1; 11 bases are shared with TRBD2. Germline loops: CDR1 SGHVS, CDR2 FQNEAQ. J lost 8 bases, V lost 0 bases, and 9 bases had no gene match. CDR3 length: 17 residues. Variable domain in full (rest from reference TRBV7-8 and TRBJ2-1): GAGVSQSPRYKVAKRGQDVALRCDPISGHVSLFWYQQALGQGPEFLTYFQNEAQLDKSGLPSDRFFAERPEGSVSTLKIQRTQQEDSAVYLCASSLASGGVGWDEQFFGPGTRLTVL.

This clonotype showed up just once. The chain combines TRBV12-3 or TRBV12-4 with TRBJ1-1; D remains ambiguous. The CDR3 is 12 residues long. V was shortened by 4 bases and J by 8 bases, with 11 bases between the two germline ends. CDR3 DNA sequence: TGTGCCAGCAGTTATACCAGTTTGGAAGCTTTCTTT. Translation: CASSYTSLEAFF.

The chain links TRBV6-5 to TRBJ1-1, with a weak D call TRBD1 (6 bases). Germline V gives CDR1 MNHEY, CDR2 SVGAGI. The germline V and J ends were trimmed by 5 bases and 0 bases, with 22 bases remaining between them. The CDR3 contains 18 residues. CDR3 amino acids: CASSTTRIQGTMNTEAFF. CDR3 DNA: TGTGCCAGCAGTACAACCCGTATACAGGGTACTATGAACACTGAAGCTTTCTTT.

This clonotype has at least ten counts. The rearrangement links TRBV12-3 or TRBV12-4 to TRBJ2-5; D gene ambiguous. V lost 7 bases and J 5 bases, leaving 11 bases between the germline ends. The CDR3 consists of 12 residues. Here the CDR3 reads CASTTLLETQYF. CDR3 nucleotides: TGTGCCAGCACAACCCTCCTGGAGACCCAGTACTTC.

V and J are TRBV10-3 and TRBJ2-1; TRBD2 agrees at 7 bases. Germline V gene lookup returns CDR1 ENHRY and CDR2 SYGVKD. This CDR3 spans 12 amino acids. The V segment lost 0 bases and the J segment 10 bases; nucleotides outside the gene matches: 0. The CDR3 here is CAISESRGEQFF. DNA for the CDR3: TGTGCCATCAGTGAGTCGCGGGGGGAGCAGTTCTTC.

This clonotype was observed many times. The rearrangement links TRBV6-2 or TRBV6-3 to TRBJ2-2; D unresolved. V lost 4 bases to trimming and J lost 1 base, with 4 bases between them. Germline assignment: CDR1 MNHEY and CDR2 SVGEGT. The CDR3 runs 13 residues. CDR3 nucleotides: TGTGCCAGCAGTTTCAAGAACACCGGGGAGCTGTTTTTT. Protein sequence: CASSFKNTGELFF.

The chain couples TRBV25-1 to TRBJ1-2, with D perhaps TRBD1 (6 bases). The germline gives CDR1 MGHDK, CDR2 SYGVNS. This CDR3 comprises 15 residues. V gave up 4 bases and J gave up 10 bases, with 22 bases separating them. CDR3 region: CASSVSGGYEGFYTF. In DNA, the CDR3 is TGTGCCAGCAGTGTGAGCGGGGGCTATGAGGGTTTCTACACCTTC.

The CDR3 DNA reads as TGCAGTGCTAGGCGACAGGACCGAGGAACTGAAGCTTTCTTT. This codes for CSARRQDRGTEAFF. The chain uses TRBV20-1 and TRBJ1-1; perhaps TRBD1 as D (6 bases). The germline CDR1 and CDR2 sequences are DFQATT and SNEGSKA (reference sequence). This CDR3 has 14 residues. The V and J ends lost 3 bases and 5 bases respectively, with 16 bases between them.

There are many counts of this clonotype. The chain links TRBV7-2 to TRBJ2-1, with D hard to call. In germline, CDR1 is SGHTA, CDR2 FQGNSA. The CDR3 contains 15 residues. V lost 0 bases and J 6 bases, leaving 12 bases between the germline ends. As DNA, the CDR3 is TGTGCCAGCAGCTTAGCGACGGGCAGCGTCAATGAGCAGTTCTTC. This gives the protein CASSLATGSVNEQFF. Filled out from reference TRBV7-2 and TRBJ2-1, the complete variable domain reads GAGVSQSPSNKVTEKGKDVELRCDPISGHTALYWYRQSLGQGLEFLIYFQGNSAPDKSGLPSDRFSAERTGGSVSTLTIQRTQQEDSAVYLCASSLATGSVNEQFFGPGTRLTVL.

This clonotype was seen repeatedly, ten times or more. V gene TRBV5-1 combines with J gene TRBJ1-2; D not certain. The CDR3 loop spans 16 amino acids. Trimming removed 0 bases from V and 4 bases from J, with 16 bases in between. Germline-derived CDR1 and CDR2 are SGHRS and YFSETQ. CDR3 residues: CASSLDRSSRTYGYTF. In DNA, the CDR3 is TGCGCCAGCAGCTTGGATCGTTCTAGTCGGACCTATGGCTACACCTTC.

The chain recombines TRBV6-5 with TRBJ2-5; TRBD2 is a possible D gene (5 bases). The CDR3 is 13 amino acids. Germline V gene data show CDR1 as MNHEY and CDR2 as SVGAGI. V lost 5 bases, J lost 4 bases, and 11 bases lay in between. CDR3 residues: CASSLGVAETQYF. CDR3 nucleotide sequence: TGTGCCAGCAGTCTCGGGGTGGCAGAGACCCAGTACTTC.

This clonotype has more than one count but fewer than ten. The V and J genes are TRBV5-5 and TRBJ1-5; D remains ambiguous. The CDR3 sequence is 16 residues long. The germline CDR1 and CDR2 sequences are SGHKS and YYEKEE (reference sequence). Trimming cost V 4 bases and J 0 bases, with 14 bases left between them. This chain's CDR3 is CASSADGSYSNQPQHF. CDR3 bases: TGTGCCAGCAGCGCCGACGGAAGTTATAGCAATCAGCCCCAGCATTTT.

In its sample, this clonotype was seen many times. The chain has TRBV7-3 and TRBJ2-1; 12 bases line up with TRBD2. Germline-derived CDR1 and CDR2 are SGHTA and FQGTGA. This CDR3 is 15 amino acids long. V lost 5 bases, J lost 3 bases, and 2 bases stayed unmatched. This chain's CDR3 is CASSQTSGSYNEQFF. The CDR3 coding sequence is TGTGCCAGCAGCCAGACTAGCGGGAGCTACAATGAGCAGTTCTTC.

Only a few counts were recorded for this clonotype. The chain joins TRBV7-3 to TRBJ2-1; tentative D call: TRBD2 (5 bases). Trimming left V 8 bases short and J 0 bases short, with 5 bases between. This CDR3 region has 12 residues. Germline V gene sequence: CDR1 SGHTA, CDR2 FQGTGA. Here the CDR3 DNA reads TGTGCCAGCGGGAGCTCCTACAATGAGCAGTTCTTC. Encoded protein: CASGSSYNEQFF.

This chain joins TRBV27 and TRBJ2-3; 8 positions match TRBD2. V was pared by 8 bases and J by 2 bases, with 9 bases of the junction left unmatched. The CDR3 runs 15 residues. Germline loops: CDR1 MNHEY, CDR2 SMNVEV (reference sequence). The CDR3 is CASGPLRGVTDTQYF. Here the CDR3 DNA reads TGTGCCAGCGGCCCCCTGCGGGGGGTCACAGATACGCAGTATTTT.

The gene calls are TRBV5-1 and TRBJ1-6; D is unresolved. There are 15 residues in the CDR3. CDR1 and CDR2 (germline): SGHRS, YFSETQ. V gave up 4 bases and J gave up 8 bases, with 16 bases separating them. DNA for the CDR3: TGCGCCAGCAGCCTACTGGGTGGCCCTCATTCACCCCTCCACTTT. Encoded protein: CASSLLGGPHSPLHF.

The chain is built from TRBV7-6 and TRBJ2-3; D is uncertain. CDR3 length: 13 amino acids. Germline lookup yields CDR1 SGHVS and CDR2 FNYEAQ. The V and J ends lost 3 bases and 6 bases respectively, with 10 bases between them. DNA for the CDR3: TGTGCCAGCAGCTTGGCGCTTTTTGATACGCAGTATTTT. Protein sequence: CASSLALFDTQYF.

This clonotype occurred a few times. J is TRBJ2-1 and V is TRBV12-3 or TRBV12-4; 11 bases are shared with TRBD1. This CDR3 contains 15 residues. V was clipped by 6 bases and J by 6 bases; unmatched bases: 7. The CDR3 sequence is CASRRGQGEPNEQFF. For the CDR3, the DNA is TGTGCCAGCAGAAGGGGACAGGGGGAACCCAATGAGCAGTTCTTC.

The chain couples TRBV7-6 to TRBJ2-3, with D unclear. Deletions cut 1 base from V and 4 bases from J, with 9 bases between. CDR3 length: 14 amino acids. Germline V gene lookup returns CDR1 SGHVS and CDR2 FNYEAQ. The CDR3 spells CASSLDGRPDTQYF. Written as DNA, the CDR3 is TGTGCCAGCAGCTTAGACGGAAGGCCAGATACGCAGTATTTT.

CDR3 region: CASSQESAGTQYF. In DNA, the CDR3 is TGCGCCAGCAGCCAAGAATCGGCGGGTACGCAGTATTTT. The genes are TRBV4-3 and TRBJ2-3; D might be TRBD2 (5 bases). Germline assignment: CDR1 LGHNA and CDR2 YSLEER. Trimming removed 0 bases from V and 8 bases from J, with 9 bases in between. The CDR3 length is 13 residues.

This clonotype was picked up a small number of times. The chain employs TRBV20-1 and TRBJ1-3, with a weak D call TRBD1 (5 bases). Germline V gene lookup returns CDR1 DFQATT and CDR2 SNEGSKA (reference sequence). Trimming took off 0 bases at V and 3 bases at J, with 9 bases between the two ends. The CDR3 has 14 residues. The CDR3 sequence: CSAREGVFGNTIYF. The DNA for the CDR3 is TGCAGTGCTAGAGAAGGGGTATTTGGAAACACCATATATTTT.

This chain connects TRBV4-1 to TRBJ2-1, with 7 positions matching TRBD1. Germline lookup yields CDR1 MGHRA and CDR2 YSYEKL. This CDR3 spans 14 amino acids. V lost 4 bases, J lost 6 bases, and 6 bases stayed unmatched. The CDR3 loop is CASSLAGGINEQFF. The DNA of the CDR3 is TGCGCCAGCAGCCTTGCAGGGGGTATCAATGAGCAGTTCTTC.

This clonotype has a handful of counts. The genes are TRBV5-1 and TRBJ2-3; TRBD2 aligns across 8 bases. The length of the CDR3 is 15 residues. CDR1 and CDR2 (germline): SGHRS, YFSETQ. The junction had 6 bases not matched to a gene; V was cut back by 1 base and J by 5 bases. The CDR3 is CASSLMGTRKDTQYF. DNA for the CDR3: TGCGCCAGCAGCTTGATGGGGACTAGGAAAGATACGCAGTATTTT.

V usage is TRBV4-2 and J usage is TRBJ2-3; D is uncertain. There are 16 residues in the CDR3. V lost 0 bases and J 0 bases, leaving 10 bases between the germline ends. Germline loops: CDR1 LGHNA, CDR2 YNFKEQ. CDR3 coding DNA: TGTGCCAGCAGCCAAGAAACAGCTTCTAGCACAGATACGCAGTATTTT. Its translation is CASSQETASSTDTQYF.